This T cell receptor beta chain is from a study of technical replicates of blood from a handful of donors. Assay used: immunoSEQ multiplex PCR; TCRdb lists only in-frame clones, some missing. Here the sample spans 62,000 or so clones, 70% to 90% being singletons. The CDR3 is 15 residues long. V shed 4 bases, J shed 3 bases, and the junction held 8 bases outside the gene matches. Germline CDR1 is MNHNS and CDR2 is SASEGT. The TCR sequence derives from a human donor in good health. Some clones in this sample may be carry-over from other donors' samples. The V gene is TRBV6-1, the J gene TRBJ1-2; 7 bases match TRBD1. Sample: PBMCs. The CDR3 is CASSVGGEVYYGYTF. The CDR3 nucleotides are TGTGCCAGCAGTGTAGGGGGCGAGGTCTACTATGGCTACACCTTC.